This T cell receptor beta chain is drawn from a study of T-cell memory formation after mild COVID-19. In TCRdb, the 5' RACE reads were re-called with MiXCR into one record per CDR3 protein. Of about 360,000 distinct CDR3 sequences in the sample, 14% were seen once. This clonotype has just one count. Trimming removed 4 bases from V and 2 bases from J, with 24 bases in between. The CDR3 sequence is 18 residues long. Germline V gives CDR1 DFQATT, CDR2 SNEGSKA (reference sequence). Sequenced sample: PBMCs or a T cell subset sorted from them (not recorded which). The chain has TRBV20-1 and TRBJ1-5; weak D call: TRBD1 (6 bases). The clonotype comes from a man in his late teens or twenties who had mild COVID-19 (a few samples of this study predate the infection). Cell type and time point are not known. Here the CDR3 DNA reads TGCAGTGCTACAAATCCGGGACACCTAATGTGGGGCAATCAGCCCCAGCATTTT. Encoded protein: CSATNPGHLMWGNQPQHF.